This TCR beta chain was captured in a study of blood T cell repertoires in COVID-19. Across the study: From T cells, B-cell-depleted T cells, or PBMCs came the material, which was cDNA or gDNA.

CDR3 length equals 12 residues. Germline V CDR1 and CDR2: SQVTM, ANQGSEA. The method was immunoSEQ multiplex PCR; TCRdb's version includes in-frame clones alone and lacks a portion of them. Of about 260,000 clones in the sample, 86% are singletons; the top ten hold roughly 2%. This TCR came from a man younger than 40 with active or convalescent COVID-19. The chain carries TRBV29-1 and TRBJ1-2; maybe TRBD1 (6 bases). The sample taken for sequencing was peripheral blood. The CDR3 region has the DNA TGCGGCGACGGGGGGCCGAACTATGGCTACACCTTC. This gives the protein CGDGGPNYGYTF.